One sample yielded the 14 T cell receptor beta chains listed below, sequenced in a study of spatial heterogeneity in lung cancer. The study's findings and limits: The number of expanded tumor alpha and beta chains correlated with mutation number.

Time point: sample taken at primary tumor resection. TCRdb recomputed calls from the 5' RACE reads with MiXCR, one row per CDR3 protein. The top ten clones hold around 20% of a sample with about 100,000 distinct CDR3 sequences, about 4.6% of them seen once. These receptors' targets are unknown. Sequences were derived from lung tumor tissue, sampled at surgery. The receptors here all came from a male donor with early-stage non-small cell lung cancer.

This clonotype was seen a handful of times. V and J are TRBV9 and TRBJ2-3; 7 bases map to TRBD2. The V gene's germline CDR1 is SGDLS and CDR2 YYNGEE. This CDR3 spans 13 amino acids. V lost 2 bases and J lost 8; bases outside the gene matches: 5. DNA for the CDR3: TGTGCCAGCAGCGTTGGGCCGGGAGGTACGCAGTATTTT. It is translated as CASSVGPGGTQYF.

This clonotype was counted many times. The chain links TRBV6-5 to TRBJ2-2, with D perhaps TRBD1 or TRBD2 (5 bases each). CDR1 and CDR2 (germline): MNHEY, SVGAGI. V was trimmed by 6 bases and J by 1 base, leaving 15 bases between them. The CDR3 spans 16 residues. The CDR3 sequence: CASRNRQRGNTGELFF. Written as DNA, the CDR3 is TGTGCCAGCAGGAACCGACAGAGGGGGAACACCGGGGAGCTGTTTTTT.

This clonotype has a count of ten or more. CDR3 loop: CASSPRGAHGELFF. CDR3 nucleotides: TGTGCCAGCAGCCCAAGAGGGGCCCACGGGGAGCTGTTTTTT. The genes are TRBV7-6 and TRBJ2-2; perhaps D is TRBD1 or TRBD2 (5 bases each). Germline CDR1 SGHVS, CDR2 FNYEAQ. Trimming shortened V by 5 bases and J by 7 bases, and 14 bases separated the two germline ends. This CDR3 is built from 14 residues.

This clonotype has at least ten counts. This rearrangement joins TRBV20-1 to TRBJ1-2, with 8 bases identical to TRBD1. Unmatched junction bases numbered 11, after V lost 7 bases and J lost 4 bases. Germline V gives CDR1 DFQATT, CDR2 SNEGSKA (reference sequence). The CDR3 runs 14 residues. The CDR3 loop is CSETSIGTGYGYTF. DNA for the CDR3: TGCAGTGAAACCTCCATCGGGACAGGCTATGGCTACACCTTC.

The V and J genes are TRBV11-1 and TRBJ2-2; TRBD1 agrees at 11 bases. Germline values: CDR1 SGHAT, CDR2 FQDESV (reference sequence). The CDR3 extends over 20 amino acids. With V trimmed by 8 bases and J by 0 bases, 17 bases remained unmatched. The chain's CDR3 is CASALPGTGGPWANTGELFF. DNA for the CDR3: TGTGCCAGCGCACTACCCGGGACAGGGGGGCCCTGGGCGAACACCGGGGAGCTGTTTTTT.

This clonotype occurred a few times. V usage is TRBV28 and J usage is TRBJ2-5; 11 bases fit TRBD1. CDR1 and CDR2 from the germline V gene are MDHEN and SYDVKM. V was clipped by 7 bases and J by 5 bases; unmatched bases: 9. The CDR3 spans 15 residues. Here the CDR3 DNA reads TGTGCCAGCAATCCCTTACGGACAGGGGGCGAGACCCAGTACTTC. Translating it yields CASNPLRTGGETQYF.

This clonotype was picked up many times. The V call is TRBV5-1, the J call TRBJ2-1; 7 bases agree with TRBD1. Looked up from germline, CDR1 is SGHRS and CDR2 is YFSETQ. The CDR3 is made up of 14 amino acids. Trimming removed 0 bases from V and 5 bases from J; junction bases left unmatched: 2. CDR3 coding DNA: TGCGCCAGCAGCTTGGAGGGACAGAACAATGAGCAGTTCTTC. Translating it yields CASSLEGQNNEQFF. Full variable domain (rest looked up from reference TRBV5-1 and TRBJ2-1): KAGVTQTPRYLIKTRGQQVTLSCSPISGHRSVSWYQQTPGQGLQFLFEYFSETQRNKGNFPGRFSGRQFSNSRSEMNVSTLELGDSALYLCASSLEGQNNEQFFGPGTRLTVL.

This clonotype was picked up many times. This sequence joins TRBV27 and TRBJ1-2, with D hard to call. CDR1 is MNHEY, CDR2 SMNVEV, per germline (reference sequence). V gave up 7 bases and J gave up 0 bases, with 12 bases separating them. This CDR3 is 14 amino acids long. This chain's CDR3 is CASMPSGANYGYTF. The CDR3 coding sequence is TGTGCCAGCATGCCCAGCGGGGCTAACTATGGCTACACCTTC.

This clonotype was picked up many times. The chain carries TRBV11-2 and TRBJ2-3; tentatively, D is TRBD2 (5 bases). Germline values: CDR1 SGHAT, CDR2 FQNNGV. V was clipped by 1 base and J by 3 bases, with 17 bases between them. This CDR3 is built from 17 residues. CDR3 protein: CASSLGPYGRGTDTQYF. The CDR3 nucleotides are TGTGCCAGCAGCTTAGGCCCGTACGGACGCGGGACAGATACGCAGTATTTT.

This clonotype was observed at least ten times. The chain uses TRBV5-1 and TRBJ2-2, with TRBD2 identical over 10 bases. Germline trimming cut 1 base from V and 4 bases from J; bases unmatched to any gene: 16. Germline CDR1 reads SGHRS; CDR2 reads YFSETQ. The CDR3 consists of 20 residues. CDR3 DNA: TGCGCCAGCAGCTTGTACCTCCCCGGGACTAGCGATTCGGGCACCGGGGAGCTGTTTTTT. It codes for CASSLYLPGTSDSGTGELFF.

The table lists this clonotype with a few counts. The CDR3 here is CASSSQGDKPQHF. CDR3 coding DNA: TGTGCCAGCAGCTCACAGGGTGATAAGCCCCAGCATTTT. This chain links TRBV6-2 or TRBV6-3 with TRBJ1-5; the D gene is possibly TRBD1 (6 bases). CDR3 size: 13 residues. Germline CDR1 reads MNHEY; CDR2 reads SVGEGT. V shed 6 bases and J shed 8 bases, with 14 bases lying between them.

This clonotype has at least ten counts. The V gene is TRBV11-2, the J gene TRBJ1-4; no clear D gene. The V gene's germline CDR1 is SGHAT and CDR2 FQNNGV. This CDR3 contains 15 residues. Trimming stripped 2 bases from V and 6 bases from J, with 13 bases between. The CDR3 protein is CASSLNVNADEKLFF. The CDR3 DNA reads TGTGCCAGCAGCTTAAACGTGAACGCCGATGAAAAACTGTTTTTT.

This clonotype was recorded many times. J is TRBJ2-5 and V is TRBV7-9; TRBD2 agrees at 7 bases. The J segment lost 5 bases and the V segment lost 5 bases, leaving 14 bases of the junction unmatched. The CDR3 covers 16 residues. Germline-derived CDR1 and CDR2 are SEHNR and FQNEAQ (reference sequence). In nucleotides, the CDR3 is TGTGCCAGCAGCGAACGAGTCGCGGGAGTTTGGGAGACCCAGTACTTC. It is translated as CASSERVAGVWETQYF.

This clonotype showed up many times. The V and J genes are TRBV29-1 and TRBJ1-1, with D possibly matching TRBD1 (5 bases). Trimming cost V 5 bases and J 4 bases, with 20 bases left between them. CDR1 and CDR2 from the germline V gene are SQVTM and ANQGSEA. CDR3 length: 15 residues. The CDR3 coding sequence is TGCAGCGTTCTAGGGGCGGGCGGCGGGGTCACTGAAGCTTTCTTT. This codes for CSVLGAGGGVTEAFF.